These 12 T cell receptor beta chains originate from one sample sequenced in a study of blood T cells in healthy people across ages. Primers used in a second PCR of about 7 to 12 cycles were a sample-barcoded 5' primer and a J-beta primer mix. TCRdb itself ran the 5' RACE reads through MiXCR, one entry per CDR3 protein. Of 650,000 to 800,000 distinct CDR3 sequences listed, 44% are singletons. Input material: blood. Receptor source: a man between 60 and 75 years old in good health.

The CDR3 DNA sequence: TGTGCCAGCAGTGAAGGACCGACGAACACTGAAGCTTTCTTT. Translating gives CASSEGPTNTEAFF. J is TRBJ1-1 and V is TRBV6-1; D is uncertain. V gave up 1 base and J gave up 1 base, with 7 bases separating them. The CDR3 runs 14 residues. CDR1 is MNHNS and CDR2 is SASEGT in the germline V gene.

The CDR3 coding sequence is TGCAGTGCTGGAGGACGGAGACAAAATCAGCCCCAGCATTTT. Protein sequence: CSAGGRRQNQPQHF. This sequence joins TRBV20-1 and TRBJ1-5; D remains unclear. The germline CDR1 and CDR2 sequences are DFQATT and SNEGSKA (reference sequence). CDR3 length: 14 amino acids. V gave up 5 bases and J gave up 4 bases, with 15 bases separating them.

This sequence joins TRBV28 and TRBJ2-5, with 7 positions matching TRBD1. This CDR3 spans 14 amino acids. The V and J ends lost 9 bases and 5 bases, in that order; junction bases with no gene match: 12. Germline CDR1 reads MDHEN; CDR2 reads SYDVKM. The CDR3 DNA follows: TGTGCCAGTAGAAAATCAGGGGGACGGGAGACCCAGTACTTC. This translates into CASRKSGGRETQYF.

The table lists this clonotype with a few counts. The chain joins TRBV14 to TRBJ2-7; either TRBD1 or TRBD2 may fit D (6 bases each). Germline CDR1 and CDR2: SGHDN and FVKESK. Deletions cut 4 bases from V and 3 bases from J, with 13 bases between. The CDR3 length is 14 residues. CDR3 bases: TGTGCCAGCAGCCTGCTGGGGGGCATCTACGAGCAGTACTTC. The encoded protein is CASSLLGGIYEQYF. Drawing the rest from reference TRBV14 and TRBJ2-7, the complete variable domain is EAGVTQFPSHSVIEKGQTVTLRCDPISGHDNLYWYRRVMGKEIKFLLHFVKESKQDESGMPNNRFLAERTGGTYSTLKVQPAELEDSGVYFCASSLLGGIYEQYFGPGTRLTVT.

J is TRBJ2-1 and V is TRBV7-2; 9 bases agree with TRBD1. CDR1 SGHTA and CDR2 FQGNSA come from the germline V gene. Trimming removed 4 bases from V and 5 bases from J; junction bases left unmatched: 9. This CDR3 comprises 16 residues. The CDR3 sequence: CASSSRSGTGHNEQFF. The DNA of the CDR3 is TGTGCCAGCAGCTCCAGGTCCGGGACAGGGCACAATGAGCAGTTCTTC.

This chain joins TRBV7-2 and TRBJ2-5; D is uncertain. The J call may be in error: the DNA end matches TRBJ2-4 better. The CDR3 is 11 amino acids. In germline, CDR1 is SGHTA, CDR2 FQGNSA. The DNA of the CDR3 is TGTGCCAGCAGCCTGAAGGACATTCAGTACTTC. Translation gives CASSLKDIQYF.

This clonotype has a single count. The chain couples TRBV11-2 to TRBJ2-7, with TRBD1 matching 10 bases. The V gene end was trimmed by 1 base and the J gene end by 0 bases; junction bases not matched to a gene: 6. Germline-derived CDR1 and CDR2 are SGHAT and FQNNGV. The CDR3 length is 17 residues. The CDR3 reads CASSLVGQGSHSYEQYF. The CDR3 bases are TGTGCCAGCAGCTTAGTGGGACAGGGGTCCCACTCCTACGAGCAGTACTTC.

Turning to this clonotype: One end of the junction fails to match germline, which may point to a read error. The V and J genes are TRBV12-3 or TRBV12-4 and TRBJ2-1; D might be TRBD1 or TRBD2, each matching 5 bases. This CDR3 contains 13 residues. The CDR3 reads CAGSSWDHNEQFF. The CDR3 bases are TGTGCCGGCAGTTCCTGGGACCACAATGAGCAGTTCTTC.

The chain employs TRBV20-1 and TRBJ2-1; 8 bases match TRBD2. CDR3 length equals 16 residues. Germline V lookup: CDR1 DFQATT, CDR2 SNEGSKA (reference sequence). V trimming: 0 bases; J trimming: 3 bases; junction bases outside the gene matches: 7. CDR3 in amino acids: CSARDGTGGHYNEQFF. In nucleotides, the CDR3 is TGCAGTGCTAGAGATGGGACGGGGGGGCACTACAATGAGCAGTTCTTC.

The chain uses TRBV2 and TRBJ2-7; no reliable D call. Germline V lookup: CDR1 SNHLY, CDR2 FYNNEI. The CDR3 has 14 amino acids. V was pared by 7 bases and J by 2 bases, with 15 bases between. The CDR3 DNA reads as TGTGCCAGCATTGAGAAGGGTCTAGCCTACGAGCAGTACTTC. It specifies CASIEKGLAYEQYF. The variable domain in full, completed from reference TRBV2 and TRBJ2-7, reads EPEVTQTPSHQVTQMGQEVILRCVPISNHLYFYWYRQILGQKVEFLVSFYNNEISEKSEIFDDQFSVERPDGSNFTLKIRSTKLEDSAMYFCASIEKGLAYEQYFGPGTRLTVT.

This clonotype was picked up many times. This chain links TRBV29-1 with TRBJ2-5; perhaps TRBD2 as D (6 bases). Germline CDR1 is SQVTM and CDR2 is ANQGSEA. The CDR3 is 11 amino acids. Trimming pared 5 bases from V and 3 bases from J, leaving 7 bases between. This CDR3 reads CSVLAEETQYF. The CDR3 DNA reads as TGCAGCGTTTTAGCGGAAGAGACCCAGTACTTC.

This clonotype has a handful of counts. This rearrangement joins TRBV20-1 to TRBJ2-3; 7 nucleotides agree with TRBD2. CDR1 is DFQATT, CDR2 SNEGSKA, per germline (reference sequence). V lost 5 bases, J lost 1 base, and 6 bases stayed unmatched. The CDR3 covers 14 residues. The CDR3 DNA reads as TGCAGTGCTCGAAGCGGGAAAGGCACAGATACGCAGTATTTT. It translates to CSARSGKGTDTQYF.